Here is one TCR beta chain with its context. The CDR3 runs to 14 residues. Between the trimmed V and J ends, which lost 2 bases and 4 bases, there was a span of 11 bases. CDR1 and CDR2 from the germline V gene are SQVTM and ANQGSEA. The sample is drawn from a study of type 1 regulatory T cells. Across the whole study: T-allo10 is a Tr1-enriched, alloantigen-specific CD4 T cell product made in vitro.

MiXCR, run by TCRdb on the reads, gives a single entry per CDR3 protein. Seen here are 80,000 to 100,000 distinct CDR3 sequences, roughly 31% observed once, and the top ten hold 2% to 2.5%. This clonotype originated in a human donor in good health. Sequenced input: CD4+ T cells, either the whole sample or a sorted fraction (not recorded which). The V and J genes are TRBV29-1 and TRBJ2-2, with D possibly TRBD2 on 5 matching bases. CDR3 coding DNA: TGCAGCGTTGAACGGACGGGGATCACCGGGGAGCTGTTTTTT. Encoded protein: CSVERTGITGELFF.